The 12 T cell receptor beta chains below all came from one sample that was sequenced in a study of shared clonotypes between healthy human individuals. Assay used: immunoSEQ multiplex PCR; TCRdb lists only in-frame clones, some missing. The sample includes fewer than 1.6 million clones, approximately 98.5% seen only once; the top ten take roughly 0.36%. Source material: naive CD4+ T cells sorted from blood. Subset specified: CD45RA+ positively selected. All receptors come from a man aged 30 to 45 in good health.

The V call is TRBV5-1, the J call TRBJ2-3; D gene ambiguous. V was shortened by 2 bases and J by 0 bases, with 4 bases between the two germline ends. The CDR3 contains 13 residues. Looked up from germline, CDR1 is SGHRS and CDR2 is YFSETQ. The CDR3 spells CASSFRSTDTQYF. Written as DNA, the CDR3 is TGCGCCAGCAGCTTTAGGAGCACAGATACGCAGTATTTT.

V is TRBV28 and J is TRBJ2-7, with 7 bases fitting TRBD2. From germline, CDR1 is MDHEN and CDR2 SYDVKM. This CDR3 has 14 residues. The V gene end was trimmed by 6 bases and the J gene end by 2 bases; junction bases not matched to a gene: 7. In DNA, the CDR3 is TGTGCCAGCAGGGCAGGGAGGGGTACCTACGAGCAGTACTTC. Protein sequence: CASRAGRGTYEQYF.

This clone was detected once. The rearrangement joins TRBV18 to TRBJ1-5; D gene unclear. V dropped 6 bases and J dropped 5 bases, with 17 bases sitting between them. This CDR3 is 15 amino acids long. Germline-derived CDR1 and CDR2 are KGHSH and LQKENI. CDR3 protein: CASSENLEGHQPQHF. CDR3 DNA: TGTGCCAGCTCCGAAAATCTGGAGGGCCATCAGCCCCAGCATTTT.

The CDR3 DNA is TGCGCCAGCTCAGCCGGGACTAGCGTCGATACGCAGTATTTT. This translates into CASSAGTSVDTQYF. This chain uses TRBV5-1 with TRBJ2-3; 10 bases line up with TRBD2. J lost 6 bases, V lost 7 bases, and 8 bases had no gene match. CDR3 size: 14 residues. Germline CDR1 and CDR2: SGHRS and YFSETQ.

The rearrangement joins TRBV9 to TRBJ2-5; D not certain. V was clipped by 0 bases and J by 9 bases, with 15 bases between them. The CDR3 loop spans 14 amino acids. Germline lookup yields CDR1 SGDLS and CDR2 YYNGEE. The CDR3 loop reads CASSVGHLIGAQYF. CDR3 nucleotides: TGTGCCAGCAGCGTAGGACACCTCATTGGGGCCCAGTACTTC.

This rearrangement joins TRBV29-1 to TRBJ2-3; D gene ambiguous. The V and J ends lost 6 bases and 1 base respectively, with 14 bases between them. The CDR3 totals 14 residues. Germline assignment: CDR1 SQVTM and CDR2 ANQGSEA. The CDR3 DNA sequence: TGCAGCGTAACGGTCCGTCCCCGCACAGATACGCAGTATTTT. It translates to CSVTVRPRTDTQYF.

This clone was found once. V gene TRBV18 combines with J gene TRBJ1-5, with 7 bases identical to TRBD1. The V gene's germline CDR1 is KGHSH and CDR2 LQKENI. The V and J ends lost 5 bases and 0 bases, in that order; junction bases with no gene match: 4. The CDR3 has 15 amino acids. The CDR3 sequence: CASSSTGISNQPQHF. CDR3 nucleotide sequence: TGTGCCAGCTCATCGACAGGGATTAGCAATCAGCCCCAGCATTTT.

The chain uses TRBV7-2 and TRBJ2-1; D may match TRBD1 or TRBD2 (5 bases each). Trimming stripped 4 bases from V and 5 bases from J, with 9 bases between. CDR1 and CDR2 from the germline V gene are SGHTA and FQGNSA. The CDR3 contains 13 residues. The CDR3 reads CASSSGRHNEQFF. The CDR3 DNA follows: TGTGCCAGCAGCTCGGGACGCCACAATGAGCAGTTCTTC.

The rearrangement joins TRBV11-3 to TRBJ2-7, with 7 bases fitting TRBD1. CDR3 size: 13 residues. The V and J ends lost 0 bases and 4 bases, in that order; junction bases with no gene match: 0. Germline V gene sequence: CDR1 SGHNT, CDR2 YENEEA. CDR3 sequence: CASSLDRGYEQYF. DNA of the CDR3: TGTGCCAGCAGCTTAGACAGGGGGTACGAGCAGTACTTC.

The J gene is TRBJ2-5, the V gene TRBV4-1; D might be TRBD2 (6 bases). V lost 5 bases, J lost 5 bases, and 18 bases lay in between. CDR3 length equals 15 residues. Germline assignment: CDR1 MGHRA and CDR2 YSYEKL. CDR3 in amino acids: CASSSPTAGGETQYF. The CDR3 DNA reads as TGCGCCAGCAGCTCCCCCACCGCTGGGGGGGAGACCCAGTACTTC.

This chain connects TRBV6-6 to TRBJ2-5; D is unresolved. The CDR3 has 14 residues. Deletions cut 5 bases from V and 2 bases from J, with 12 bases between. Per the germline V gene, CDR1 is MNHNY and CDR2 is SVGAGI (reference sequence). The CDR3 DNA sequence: TGTGCCAGCAGTCTTCGGCCTATTCAAGAGACCCAGTACTTC. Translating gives CASSLRPIQETQYF.

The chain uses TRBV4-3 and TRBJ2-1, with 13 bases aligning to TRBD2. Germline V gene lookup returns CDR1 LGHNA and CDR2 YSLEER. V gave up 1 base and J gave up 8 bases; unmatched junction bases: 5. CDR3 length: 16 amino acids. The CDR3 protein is CASSQGTSGRGDEQFF. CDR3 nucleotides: TGCGCCAGCAGCCAAGGAACTAGCGGGAGGGGCGATGAGCAGTTCTTC.